One sample yielded the 27 T cell receptor beta chains listed below, sequenced in a study of T cell responses to AZD1222 COVID-19 vaccine. The protocol was immunoSEQ multiplex PCR, while the TCRdb copy is restricted to in-frame clones and leaves out a portion. The sample has 110,000 to 150,000 clones, about nine tenths seen once. The specimen comprised peripheral blood, sampled on day 0 of AZD1222 vaccination. Receptors were obtained from an adult in good health.

The chain couples TRBV14 to TRBJ2-1, with D perhaps being TRBD1 or TRBD2 (6 bases each). The CDR3 has 16 amino acids. With 5 bases removed from V and 1 base from J, the gap between germline ends came to 15 bases. Germline V gene lookup returns CDR1 SGHDN and CDR2 FVKESK. CDR3 coding DNA: TGTGCCAGCAGCGATTTGGGGGGCGCATCCTACAATGAGCAGTTCTTC. Its translation is CASSDLGGASYNEQFF.

The gene calls are TRBV5-1 and TRBJ1-1; 10 nucleotides match TRBD1. Unmatched junction bases numbered 21, after V lost 0 bases and J lost 1 base. The germline gives CDR1 SGHRS, CDR2 YFSETQ. CDR3 length: 22 amino acids. CDR3 DNA sequence: TGCGCCAGCAGCTTGGAGGAACCCTTCGACCTCCTGGACAGGGGGAGGAACACTGAAGCTTTCTTT. This codes for CASSLEEPFDLLDRGRNTEAFF.

The chain links TRBV2 to TRBJ1-2; a possible D gene is TRBD1 (6 bases). CDR1 and CDR2 (germline): SNHLY, FYNNEI. The CDR3 has 14 residues. V was trimmed by 6 bases and J by 4 bases, leaving 15 bases between them. CDR3 DNA: TGTGCCAGCAGACCTCGGACGGACAGCTATGGCTACACCTTC. It codes for CASRPRTDSYGYTF.

The chain joins TRBV6-2 or TRBV6-3 to TRBJ2-7, with 9 bases fitting TRBD2. Unmatched junction bases numbered 6, after V lost 5 bases and J lost 1 base. From germline, CDR1 is MNHEY and CDR2 SVGEGT. The CDR3 covers 15 residues. CDR3 sequence: CASSETSGLSYEQYF. The CDR3 nucleotides read TGTGCCAGCAGTGAGACTAGCGGACTTTCCTACGAGCAGTACTTC.

The chain recombines TRBV2 with TRBJ2-7, with D possibly being TRBD2 (5 bases). The V end lost 6 bases, the J end lost 6 bases, and 9 bases lay between the germline ends. There are 11 residues in the CDR3. Germline lookup yields CDR1 SNHLY and CDR2 FYNNEI. This CDR3 reads CASRGVSEQYF. CDR3 nucleotides: TGTGCCAGCAGGGGAGTAAGCGAGCAGTACTTC.

V gene TRBV18 combines with J gene TRBJ2-7, with D perhaps TRBD1 (6 bases). There are 15 residues in the CDR3. Germline CDR1 is KGHSH and CDR2 is LQKENI. V lost 0 bases, J lost 6 bases, and 15 bases lay in between. CDR3 coding DNA: TGTGCCAGCTCACCACCACAGGTCGCCAGGGGCGAGCAGTACTTC. Translated, it gives CASSPPQVARGEQYF.

The gene calls are TRBV3-1 (or the pseudogene TRBV3-2) and TRBJ1-1, with 10 bases lining up with TRBD1. CDR1 is LGHDT and CDR2 is YNNKEL in the germline V gene (reference sequence). The CDR3 loop spans 17 amino acids. The trim removed 3 bases at V and 0 bases at J, leaving 7 bases unmatched. CDR3 sequence: CASSQGTGAPMNTEAFF. CDR3 nucleotide sequence: TGTGCCAGCAGCCAGGGGACAGGGGCCCCGATGAACACTGAAGCTTTCTTT.

V is TRBV23-1 and J is TRBJ2-1; possible D gene TRBD1, 6 bases. TRBV23-1 is an ORF, with its function uncertain. Trimming removed 5 bases at V and 7 bases at J, with 9 bases between. This CDR3 comprises 12 residues. The CDR3 bases are TGCGCCAGCAGTACCAGGGGAAATGAGCAGTTCTTC. Protein sequence: CASSTRGNEQFF.

The chain employs TRBV2 and TRBJ2-7; possibly TRBD2 for D (5 bases). The germline V gene encodes CDR1 SNHLY and CDR2 FYNNEI. The CDR3 spans 15 residues. V lost 6 bases, J lost 2 bases, and 17 bases lay in between. Here the CDR3 DNA reads TGTGCCAGCAGCAATGACCCGGGCGGGCCCTACGAGCAGTACTTC. This codes for CASSNDPGGPYEQYF.

The chain recombines TRBV5-4 with TRBJ1-2; the D is unclear. Germline V lookup: CDR1 SGHNT, CDR2 YYREEE (reference sequence). The CDR3 has 13 amino acids. V dropped 0 bases and J dropped 2 bases, with 5 bases sitting between them. The CDR3 sequence is CASSLDGNYGYTF. The CDR3 DNA follows: TGTGCCAGCAGCTTGGATGGGAACTATGGCTACACCTTC.

The chain has TRBV5-5 and TRBJ1-2; TRBD1 matches at 7 bases. V dropped 4 bases and J dropped 7; count of bases not matched to a gene: 7. The CDR3 length is 13 residues. The germline V gene encodes CDR1 SGHKS and CDR2 YYEKEE (reference sequence). In DNA form, the CDR3 reads TGTGCCAGCAGCCGACTGGGACAGCTTGGCTACACCTTC. Translation: CASSRLGQLGYTF.

The J gene is TRBJ1-4, the V gene TRBV4-3; D gene ambiguous. Trimming pared 0 bases from V and 5 bases from J, leaving 7 bases between. In germline, CDR1 is LGHNA, CDR2 YSLEER. There are 14 residues in the CDR3. The CDR3 reads CASSQDMRNEKLFF. The CDR3, as DNA: TGCGCCAGCAGCCAAGATATGAGAAATGAAAAACTGTTTTTT.

This sequence joins TRBV15 and TRBJ2-3; 15 bases map to TRBD2. Germline CDR1 is LNHNV and CDR2 is YYDKDF (reference sequence). The CDR3 extends over 16 amino acids. The V gene end was trimmed by 5 bases and the J gene end by 0 bases; junction bases not matched to a gene: 0. The CDR3 bases are TGTGCCACCAGCGGGACTAGCGGGAGGAGCACAGATACGCAGTATTTT. It codes for CATSGTSGRSTDTQYF.

The chain joins TRBV30 to TRBJ1-1, with D possibly matching TRBD1 (6 bases). The V gene's germline CDR1 is GTSNPN and CDR2 SVGIG (reference sequence). V gave up 4 bases and J gave up 2 bases, with 20 bases separating them. This CDR3 comprises 16 residues. CDR3 in amino acids: CAWTRTLGGYNTEAFF. The CDR3 nucleotides are TGTGCCTGGACCCGCACACTGGGGGGCTACAACACTGAAGCTTTCTTT.

The chain joins TRBV5-5 to TRBJ2-5; 11 bases fit TRBD2. The CDR3 covers 15 residues. V lost 3 bases, J lost 4 bases, and 5 bases stayed unmatched. The germline gives CDR1 SGHKS, CDR2 YYEKEE (reference sequence). CDR3 coding DNA: TGTGCCAGCAGCTCTGACGGGACTAGCGGAGAGACCCAGTACTTC. It is translated as CASSSDGTSGETQYF.

The genes are TRBV28 and TRBJ2-7; 8 nucleotides align to TRBD1. V shed 5 bases and J 0 bases; nucleotides not matched to a gene: 0. The CDR3 has 13 amino acids. Germline CDR1 is MDHEN and CDR2 is SYDVKM. CDR3 in DNA: TGTGCCAGCAGTGGGACAGGCTCCTACGAGCAGTACTTC. Its protein is CASSGTGSYEQYF.

This chain links TRBV5-1 with TRBJ2-1; TRBD2 is a possible D gene (6 bases). The CDR3 consists of 15 residues. Trimming left V 0 bases short and J 3 bases short, with 10 bases between. Germline loops: CDR1 SGHRS, CDR2 YFSETQ. This CDR3 is CASSLETSGYNEQFF. The DNA of the CDR3 is TGCGCCAGCAGCTTGGAGACTAGTGGCTACAATGAGCAGTTCTTC.

This chain uses TRBV18 with TRBJ1-1; a possible D gene is TRBD1 (5 bases). Looked up from germline, CDR1 is KGHSH and CDR2 is LQKENI. Trimming stripped 3 bases from V and 1 base from J, with 18 bases between. This CDR3 is built from 17 residues. This CDR3 is CASSPLALTGTNTEAFF. As DNA, the CDR3 is TGTGCCAGCTCACCCCTGGCCCTCACCGGGACGAACACTGAAGCTTTCTTT.

The rearrangement joins TRBV6-2 or TRBV6-3 to TRBJ2-1; 7 bases are shared with TRBD2. This CDR3 region has 15 residues. J lost 6 bases, V lost 0 bases, and 5 bases had no gene match. Germline V gives CDR1 MNHEY, CDR2 SVGEGT. CDR3 bases: TGTGCCAGCAGTTACTCGGGGGGGAGGGCCAATGAGCAGTTCTTC. Its protein product is CASSYSGGRANEQFF.

The chain carries TRBV2 and TRBJ2-3, with 7 bases fitting TRBD2. The V segment lost 8 bases and the J segment 6 bases; nucleotides outside the gene matches: 11. Germline CDR1 reads SNHLY; CDR2 reads FYNNEI. The CDR3 contains 14 residues. DNA for the CDR3: TGTGCCAGCCTTGGACTAGGTAGAACGGATACGCAGTATTTT. Translating gives CASLGLGRTDTQYF.

A single count supports this clone. The J gene is TRBJ2-3, the V gene TRBV6-2 or TRBV6-3, with TRBD2 as a possible D gene (6 bases). The CDR3 loop spans 15 amino acids. The V end was cut by 1 base, the J end by 2 bases, with 10 bases between. CDR1 and CDR2 from the germline V gene are MNHEY and SVGEGT. The CDR3 spells CASSYLRGSTDTQYF. For the CDR3, the DNA is TGTGCCAGCAGTTACTTACGGGGGTCCACAGATACGCAGTATTTT.

The V and J genes are TRBV6-1 and TRBJ2-3, with TRBD2 identical over 10 bases. Germline CDR1 is MNHNS and CDR2 is SASEGT. This CDR3 comprises 16 residues. V trimming: 2 bases; J trimming: 5 bases; junction bases outside the gene matches: 7. The CDR3 loop reads CASSESIAGGLDTQYF. DNA of the CDR3: TGTGCCAGCAGTGAAAGTATAGCGGGGGGTCTAGATACGCAGTATTTT.

The J gene is TRBJ2-3, the V gene TRBV7-2; 11 bases agree with TRBD1. Germline V gene lookup returns CDR1 SGHTA and CDR2 FQGNSA. The CDR3 runs 14 residues. J gave up 5 bases and V 3 bases, and 1 base lay outside the gene matches. In DNA, the CDR3 is TGTGCCAGCAGCTTGGGACAGGGGGTAGATACGCAGTATTTT. Translated: CASSLGQGVDTQYF.

This clone was detected only once. The V and J genes are TRBV11-2 and TRBJ1-5; 12 nucleotides match TRBD1. CDR3 length equals 17 residues. The germline gives CDR1 SGHAT, CDR2 FQNNGV. Germline trimming cut 5 bases from V and 2 bases from J; bases unmatched to any gene: 7. The CDR3 bases are TGTGCCAGCAGCCTTAGGCGGGACAGGGGGCGCAATCAGCCCCAGCATTTT. Amino acid sequence: CASSLRRDRGRNQPQHF.

The chain is built from TRBV19 and TRBJ2-7, with D possibly matching TRBD2 (5 bases). Germline loops: CDR1 LNHDA, CDR2 SQIVND (reference sequence). The V gene lost 6 bases and the J gene lost 3 bases, with 12 bases spanning the gap. This CDR3 region has 13 residues. The CDR3 sequence is CASRGASGYEQYF. CDR3 nucleotide sequence: TGTGCCAGTAGGGGAGCAAGCGGCTACGAGCAGTACTTC.

V gene TRBV11-3 combines with J gene TRBJ1-4; no firm D call. V lost 4 bases and J lost 0, with 12 bases in between. Germline V lookup: CDR1 SGHNT, CDR2 YENEEA. This CDR3 is 16 amino acids long. The CDR3 protein is CASSWRSAATNEKLFF. As DNA, the CDR3 is TGTGCCAGCAGCTGGAGATCGGCTGCAACTAATGAAAAACTGTTTTTT.

V usage is TRBV10-3 and J usage is TRBJ2-5, with 8 bases matching TRBD2. This CDR3 has 16 amino acids. The J segment lost 5 bases and the V segment lost 0 bases, leaving 8 bases of the junction unmatched. Per germline, CDR1 ENHRY and CDR2 SYGVKD. The chain's CDR3 is CAISESPGGPRETQYF. The CDR3 nucleotides read TGTGCCATCAGTGAGTCGCCGGGAGGGCCCAGGGAGACCCAGTACTTC.